The 25 T cell receptor beta chains below come from one sample, sequenced in a study of monozygotic twins with inflammatory bowel disease. TCRdb reprocessed the 5' RACE reads and keeps a single row for each CDR3 protein, giving no DNA. This repertoire includes around 220,000 distinct CDR3 sequences. The source material was blood. The receptors derive from a human donor with ulcerative colitis or Crohn's disease, or a healthy co-twin of an affected twin (not recorded which).

The CDR3 sequence is CASSLPGQISGNTIYF. This chain connects TRBV5-5 to TRBJ1-3; the D call of TRBD1 rests on TCRdb alone, since no DNA is present to check it. Looked up from germline, CDR1 is SGHKS and CDR2 is YYEKEE (reference sequence). CDR3 length equals 16 residues.

The CDR3 protein is CASSLAGGWNEQYF. The J gene is TRBJ2-7, the V gene TRBV5-6; TCRdb's D gene call, TRBD1, goes unchecked for lack of DNA. The CDR3 totals 14 residues. Germline lookup yields CDR1 SGHDT and CDR2 YYEEEE.

The chain is built from TRBV7-2 and TRBJ1-4; TCRdb indicates TRBD1, and absent DNA this call remains unverified. CDR1 and CDR2 (germline): SGHTA, FQGNSA. CDR3 length: 13 residues. The CDR3: CASSFSRDEKLFF.

The chain recombines TRBV5-6 with TRBJ1-6. The CDR3 length is 14 residues. Germline loops: CDR1 SGHDT, CDR2 YYEEEE. The CDR3 spells CASSSFGWTSPLHF.

This chain joins TRBV2 and TRBJ2-1; checking the TCRdb D call of TRBD2 is not possible without DNA. Germline V lookup: CDR1 SNHLY, CDR2 FYNNEI. CDR3 size: 13 residues. The CDR3 sequence: CASSTGRLNEQFF.

Frequency places this clonotype as medium-sized. The rearrangement joins TRBV5-6 to TRBJ2-7; as DNA is missing, the TRBD2 call by TCRdb cannot be tested. In germline, CDR1 is SGHDT, CDR2 YYEEEE. CDR3 length: 15 residues. CDR3 residues: CASSLLGTAFGEQYF. Filled out from reference TRBV5-6 and TRBJ2-7, the complete variable domain reads DAGVTQSPTHLIKTRGQQVTLRCSPKSGHDTVSWYQQALGQGPQFIFQYYEEEERQRGNFPDRFSGHQFPNYSSELNVNALLLGDSALYLCASSLLGTAFGEQYFGPGTRLTVT.

The J gene is TRBJ2-1, the V gene TRBV5-1; TCRdb's D call, TRBD2, is unchecked because there is no DNA. This CDR3 comprises 16 residues. Germline values: CDR1 SGHRS, CDR2 YFSETQ. CDR3 sequence reads: CASSSPLAGVGNEQFF.

The chain uses TRBV7-8 and TRBJ2-2. The CDR3 runs to 13 residues. Germline CDR1 SGHVS, CDR2 FQNEAQ. The CDR3 sequence: CASSFVTGGELFF.

The chain couples TRBV6-1 to TRBJ1-6; there is no DNA to check the TCRdb D call of TRBD1. This CDR3 is 15 amino acids long. The germline V gene has CDR1 MNHNS and CDR2 SASEGT. CDR3 protein: CASNPKGQGISPLHF.

J is TRBJ2-7 and V is TRBV6-1; TCRdb gives TRBD2 as the D gene, but with no DNA this cannot be confirmed. The germline gives CDR1 MNHNS, CDR2 SASEGT. CDR3 length: 15 amino acids. The CDR3 region is CASSTTSGLSYEQYF.

The rearrangement links TRBV12-3 or TRBV12-4 to TRBJ2-6; TCRdb proposes TRBD1, but this gene call is untestable without DNA. The CDR3 covers 17 residues. The CDR3 loop reads CASSVGTVNSGANVLTF.

The CDR3 protein is CASSLRQGGTYEQYF. The V and J genes are TRBV12-3 or TRBV12-4 and TRBJ2-7. CDR3 length: 15 amino acids.

The chain couples TRBV6-1 to TRBJ1-5; absent DNA, TCRdb's TRBD1 call cannot be checked. The V gene's germline CDR1 is MNHNS and CDR2 SASEGT. There are 14 residues in the CDR3. The CDR3 loop is CASRGGDGHQPQHF.

The chain joins TRBV9 to TRBJ2-2; as DNA is missing, the TRBD1 call by TCRdb cannot be tested. This CDR3 has 17 amino acids. Germline CDR1 reads SGDLS; CDR2 reads YYNGEE. CDR3 protein: CASSVWSTGVGTGELFF.

The chain is built from TRBV27 and TRBJ2-1; lacking DNA, the TRBD2 call made by TCRdb goes unchecked. The CDR3 is 15 amino acids. Germline V gene sequence: CDR1 MNHEY, CDR2 SMNVEV (reference sequence). CDR3 protein: CASSPGLARFNEQFF.

The rearrangement links TRBV20-1 to TRBJ2-1; lacking DNA, the TRBD2 call made by TCRdb goes unchecked. Per the germline V gene, CDR1 is DFQATT and CDR2 is SNEGSKA (reference sequence). The CDR3 is made up of 14 amino acids. CDR3 residues: CSAKGTPSYNEQFF.

This CDR3 is CASSDSTGVYYGYTF. The J gene is TRBJ1-2, the V gene TRBV25-1; lacking DNA, the TRBD1 call made by TCRdb goes unchecked. The germline gives CDR1 MGHDK, CDR2 SYGVNS. There are 15 residues in the CDR3.

The chain employs TRBV7-9 and TRBJ2-3; the D call from TCRdb, TRBD2, cannot be confirmed without DNA. Germline V gives CDR1 SEHNR, CDR2 FQNEAQ (reference sequence). This CDR3 comprises 14 residues. This CDR3 is CASTPSLGTDTQYF.

The chain has TRBV7-9 and TRBJ2-1; the D call from TCRdb, TRBD2, cannot be confirmed without DNA. The germline gives CDR1 SEHNR, CDR2 FQNEAQ (reference sequence). The CDR3 length is 14 residues. CDR3 loop: CASQTSGRDNEQFF.

The rearrangement links TRBV9 to TRBJ1-6. Germline V gene sequence: CDR1 SGDLS, CDR2 YYNGEE. This CDR3 is 12 amino acids long. The CDR3 loop is CVSSVDGSPLHF.

The chain links TRBV28 to TRBJ2-1; with no DNA, the TCRdb D assignment of TRBD2 cannot be verified. The CDR3 spans 14 residues. CDR1 is MDHEN, CDR2 SYDVKM, per germline. This chain's CDR3 is CASGGLADNNEQFF. The variable domain in full, completed from reference TRBV28 and TRBJ2-1, reads DVKVTQSSRYLVKRTGEKVFLECVQDMDHENMFWYRQDPGLGLRLIYFSYDVKMKEKGDIPEGYSVSREKKERFSLILESASTNQTSMYLCASGGLADNNEQFFGPGTRLTVL.

The genes are TRBV20-1 and TRBJ2-7; TCRdb selects TRBD2, and the lack of DNA leaves this call unchecked. Germline CDR1 DFQATT, CDR2 SNEGSKA (reference sequence). The CDR3 length is 15 residues. CDR3 protein: CSARTSGSQVGEQYF.

The V and J genes are TRBV5-1 and TRBJ2-7; the TCRdb D gene call, TRBD1, has no DNA to confirm it. The germline gives CDR1 SGHRS, CDR2 YFSETQ. This CDR3 is 16 amino acids long. The CDR3 here is CASSLVAGTGSYEQYF.

The CDR3 is CASSQELPGQVHSPLHF. The rearrangement joins TRBV4-3 to TRBJ1-6; TCRdb's D call, TRBD1, is unchecked because there is no DNA. Germline V CDR1 and CDR2: LGHNA, YSLEER. The CDR3 contains 17 residues.

V and J are TRBV4-2 and TRBJ2-1; TCRdb's D call, TRBD2, is unchecked because there is no DNA. This CDR3 is built from 16 residues. The germline V gene encodes CDR1 LGHNA and CDR2 YNFKEQ. The CDR3: CASSPWTSGGPNEQFF.